The 19 T cell receptor beta chains in this list originate from one sample, sequenced in a study of T cells in Graves' hyperthyroidism and ophthalmopathy. RNA transcripts were the template for amplifying TCR beta CDR3 regions. HTBI primers were the set used in a first-round RT-PCR of the TCR CDR3. Using its own MiXCR run on the multiplex PCR reads, TCRdb lists one record per CDR3 protein. This table has 500,000 to 600,000 distinct CDR3 sequences, 20% appearing once. The sequenced material came from blood. The receptors shown here come from a man aged 35 to 55 with Graves' ophthalmopathy.

This clonotype was detected only a few times. The chain combines TRBV18 with TRBJ2-7; the D gene is possibly TRBD1 (5 bases). CDR1 KGHSH and CDR2 LQKENI come from the germline V gene. Trimming stripped 5 bases from V and 2 bases from J, with 16 bases between. This CDR3 region has 15 residues. The CDR3 sequence: CASSVGGAETYEQYF. CDR3 DNA sequence: TGTGCCAGCTCAGTCGGTGGGGCGGAAACCTACGAGCAGTACTTC.

This clonotype was counted between two and nine times. The chain recombines TRBV10-3 with TRBJ1-1, with D tentatively TRBD1 (6 bases). This CDR3 comprises 11 residues. CDR1 and CDR2 from the germline V gene are ENHRY and SYGVKD. Between the trimmed V and J ends, which lost 10 bases and 4 bases, there was a span of 10 bases. The CDR3 loop is CATRGFTEAFF. In DNA, the CDR3 is TGTGCCACCAGGGGTTTCACTGAAGCTTTCTTT.

This clonotype was recorded a few times. This chain uses TRBV5-8 with TRBJ2-1, with a weak D call TRBD1 (5 bases). Deletions cut 1 base from V and 0 bases from J, with 11 bases between. The CDR3 covers 16 residues. The V gene's germline CDR1 is SGHTS and CDR2 YDEGEE. CDR3 nucleotide sequence: TGTGCCAGCAGCTTGTCAGGGAAAGGCTCCTACAATGAGCAGTTCTTC. Its protein is CASSLSGKGSYNEQFF.

A word on this clonotype: Since no conserved phenylalanine or tryptophan closes the CDR3, a read error is the likely cause. The V gene is TRBV6-5, the J gene TRBJ2-5; 12 nucleotides line up with TRBD2. The CDR3 has 18 amino acids. Germline values: CDR1 MNHEY, CDR2 SVGAGI. Trimming cost V 0 bases and J 7 bases; bases outside gene matches: 12. CDR3 residues: CASSYSEVGLAGRGTQYL. The CDR3 DNA reads as TGTGCCAGCAGTTACTCCGAAGTTGGACTAGCGGGGAGAGGGACCCAGTACCTC.

This clonotype was recorded many times. The genes are TRBV24-1 and TRBJ2-1; 11 nucleotides match TRBD2. The CDR3 contains 16 residues. Germline loops: CDR1 KGHDR, CDR2 SFDVKD. The J segment lost 3 bases and the V segment lost 3 bases, leaving 3 bases of the junction unmatched. CDR3 DNA sequence: TGTGCCACCAGTGATGAAGGGACTAGCGGCTACAATGAGCAGTTCTTC. The encoded protein is CATSDEGTSGYNEQFF.

The chain combines TRBV9 with TRBJ2-3; 11 positions match TRBD2. V gave up 0 bases and J gave up 2 bases; unmatched junction bases: 11. The CDR3 sequence is 19 residues long. From germline, CDR1 is SGDLS and CDR2 YYNGEE. This CDR3 is CASSVGSGRAFSNTDTQYF. CDR3 sequence (DNA): TGTGCCAGCAGCGTAGGTAGCGGGAGGGCCTTCTCGAACACAGATACGCAGTATTTT.

This clonotype was counted only a few times. V and J are TRBV6-1 and TRBJ2-7; no clear D gene. Germline V gene lookup returns CDR1 MNHNS and CDR2 SASEGT. Trimming left V 5 bases short and J 4 bases short, with 18 bases between. The CDR3 is made up of 15 amino acids. CDR3 sequence reads: CASSRAGVGEYEQYF. The CDR3 DNA reads TGTGCCAGCAGTCGCGCCGGAGTGGGTGAATACGAGCAGTACTTC.

Ten or more counts support this clonotype. The chain is built from TRBV2 and TRBJ1-1, with D possibly being TRBD1 (6 bases). CDR3 length: 16 amino acids. CDR1 and CDR2 from the germline V gene are SNHLY and FYNNEI. Trimming took off 2 bases at V and 1 base at J, with 14 bases between the two ends. The CDR3 coding sequence is TGTGCCAGCAGTGAACGATCGCGGGGGCAGAACACTGAAGCTTTCTTT. Translating it yields CASSERSRGQNTEAFF.

This clonotype has just a few counts. The chain uses TRBV4-2 and TRBJ2-7, with a weak D call TRBD1 (5 bases). Germline V gene lookup returns CDR1 LGHNA and CDR2 YNFKEQ. V gave up 1 base and J gave up 6 bases, with 13 bases separating them. The CDR3 contains 14 residues. The CDR3 nucleotides are TGTGCCAGCAGCCAAGCTAAGGGGCAGAGCGAGCAGTACTTC. Translating it yields CASSQAKGQSEQYF.

This clonotype appeared many times. The chain employs TRBV7-2 and TRBJ2-3, with 9 bases that match TRBD2. Germline CDR1 and CDR2: SGHTA and FQGNSA. After removal of 8 bases from V and 2 bases from J, the junction contained 2 bases not matched to a gene. This CDR3 is 13 amino acids long. The CDR3 nucleotides are TGTGCCAGCGGGACTAGCCCCACAGATACGCAGTATTTT. This translates into CASGTSPTDTQYF.

This clonotype was counted between two and nine times. The chain has TRBV29-1 and TRBJ1-1; possibly TRBD1 for D (5 bases). Germline V CDR1 and CDR2: SQVTM, ANQGSEA. Trimming shortened V by 4 bases and J by 3 bases, and 9 bases separated the two germline ends. There are 12 residues in the CDR3. The CDR3: CSVVAGYTEAFF. CDR3 coding DNA: TGCAGCGTTGTAGCAGGGTACACTGAAGCTTTCTTT.

The rearrangement links TRBV4-1 to TRBJ1-1; unclear D gene. There are 16 residues in the CDR3. Trimming pared 0 bases from V and 0 bases from J, leaving 11 bases between. From germline, CDR1 is MGHRA and CDR2 YSYEKL. The CDR3 DNA follows: TGCGCCAGCAGCCAAGAGGAGTCTTCGCTGAACACTGAAGCTTTCTTT. Its translation is CASSQEESSLNTEAFF.

In this sample, this clonotype turned up many times. This chain connects TRBV30 to TRBJ2-7; TRBD2 aligns across 7 bases. The CDR3 loop spans 12 amino acids. After removal of 2 bases from V and 4 bases from J, the junction contained 2 bases not matched to a gene. The germline CDR1 and CDR2 sequences are GTSNPN and SVGIG (reference sequence). CDR3 sequence: CAWSWGGYEQYF. The CDR3 DNA reads TGTGCCTGGAGTTGGGGGGGGTACGAGCAGTACTTC.

A few counts support this clonotype. This sequence joins TRBV7-2 and TRBJ2-3, with TRBD2 matching 9 bases. Germline V CDR1 and CDR2: SGHTA, FQGNSA. The CDR3 has 18 amino acids. Unmatched junction bases numbered 16, after V lost 5 bases and J lost 4 bases. The CDR3 DNA reads as TGTGCCAGCAGCGTAGATAGGGCGGGGGGGTTTTTTGCAGATACGCAGTATTTT. This encodes CASSVDRAGGFFADTQYF.

This clonotype occurred many times. V gene TRBV7-2 combines with J gene TRBJ2-1, with 12 bases that match TRBD2. This CDR3 spans 16 amino acids. With 1 base clipped from V and 6 bases from J, the junction kept 4 bases outside the gene matches. In germline, CDR1 is SGHTA, CDR2 FQGNSA. In nucleotides, the CDR3 is TGTGCCAGCAGCTTAGGCCTACTAGCGGGGGGCAATGAGCAGTTCTTC. Translating it yields CASSLGLLAGGNEQFF.

This clonotype has just a few counts. The chain combines TRBV6-2 or TRBV6-3 with TRBJ1-2; unclear D gene. Germline loops: CDR1 MNHEY, CDR2 SVGEGT. This CDR3 comprises 11 residues. Trimming removed 7 bases at V and 4 bases at J, with 7 bases between. DNA of the CDR3: TGTGCCAGCAAAATCGGCTATGGCTACACCTTC. Translation: CASKIGYGYTF.

This clonotype was picked up a small number of times. The gene calls are TRBV2 and TRBJ2-2; weak D call: TRBD1 (6 bases). V dropped 11 bases and J dropped 4 bases, with 14 bases sitting between them. Germline loops: CDR1 SNHLY, CDR2 FYNNEI. The CDR3 contains 13 residues. In DNA form, the CDR3 reads TGTGCCGGTCGGACAGATCCCACCGGGGAGCTGTTTTTT. Residues: CAGRTDPTGELFF.

The genes are TRBV12-3 or TRBV12-4 and TRBJ2-7; TRBD1 agrees at 8 bases. The CDR3 is made up of 15 amino acids. Trimming cost V 4 bases and J 2 bases; bases outside gene matches: 7. The CDR3 protein is CASSYRQGKAYEQYF. In nucleotides, the CDR3 is TGTGCCAGCAGTTACAGACAGGGGAAAGCCTACGAGCAGTACTTC.

This clonotype turned up a few times. V and J are TRBV27 and TRBJ2-7; TRBD2 might be the D (5 bases). The V end was cut by 3 bases, the J end by 3 bases, with 21 bases between. Germline loops: CDR1 MNHEY, CDR2 SMNVEV (reference sequence). The CDR3 covers 17 residues. The CDR3 loop is CASSFLPGDTRLYEQYF. CDR3 sequence (DNA): TGTGCCAGCAGTTTTCTACCCGGGGATACCCGCCTCTACGAGCAGTACTTC.